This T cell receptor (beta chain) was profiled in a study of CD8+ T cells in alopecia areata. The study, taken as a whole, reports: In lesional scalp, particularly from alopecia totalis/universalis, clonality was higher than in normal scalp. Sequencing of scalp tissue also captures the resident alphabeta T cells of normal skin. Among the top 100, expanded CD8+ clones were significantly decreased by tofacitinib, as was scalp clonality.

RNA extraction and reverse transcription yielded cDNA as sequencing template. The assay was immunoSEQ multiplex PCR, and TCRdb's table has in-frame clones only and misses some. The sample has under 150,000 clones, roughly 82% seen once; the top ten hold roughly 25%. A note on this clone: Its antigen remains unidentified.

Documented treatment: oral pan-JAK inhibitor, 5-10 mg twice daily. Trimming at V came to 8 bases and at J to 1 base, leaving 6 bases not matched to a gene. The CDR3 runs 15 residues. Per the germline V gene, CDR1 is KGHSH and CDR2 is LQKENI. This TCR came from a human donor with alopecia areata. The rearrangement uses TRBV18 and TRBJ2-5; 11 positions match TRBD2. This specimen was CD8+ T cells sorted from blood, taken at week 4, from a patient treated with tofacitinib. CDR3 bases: TGTGCCAGCAGCGACGGGACTAGCGGCCAAGAGACCCAGTACTTC. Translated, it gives CASSDGTSGQETQYF.